This TCR beta chain was captured by sequencing in a study of blood T cell repertoires in COVID-19. Assay: immunoSEQ multiplex PCR; the TCRdb copy retains only in-frame clones and omits some. This repertoire shows around 330,000 clones, roughly 90% found once; its top ten account for roughly 2.5%. The V gene's germline CDR1 is LGHDT and CDR2 YNNKEL (reference sequence). V trimming: 4 bases; J trimming: 7 bases; junction bases outside the gene matches: 11. The CDR3 totals 16 residues. The sample comprised PBMCs or T cells enriched from blood (not recorded which). The receptor's source is a man aged 55-75 years who had recovered from COVID-19. The rearrangement joins TRBV3-1 (or the pseudogene TRBV3-2) to TRBJ2-1, with TRBD2 identical over 9 bases. CDR3: CASSRLAGLARNEQFF. CDR3 bases: TGTGCCAGCAGCCGACTCGCGGGACTAGCAAGGAATGAGCAGTTCTTC.